Below are 30 T cell receptor beta chains sequenced from a single sample in a study of Graves' ophthalmopathy and Graves' hyperthyroidism. TCR beta CDR3 amplification used RNA transcripts. After a first-round RT-PCR with HTBI primers, a second-round multiplex PCR was run. MiXCR was run by TCRdb on the multiplex PCR reads, yielding one entry per CDR3 protein. The table includes roughly 1.1 million distinct CDR3 sequences, about 35% detected once. Sequenced sample: peripheral blood or thyroid tissue (not recorded which). Source of these receptors: an adult man with Graves' hyperthyroidism.

There are many counts of this clonotype. The chain joins TRBV5-1 to TRBJ2-7; no definite D call. This CDR3 region has 15 residues. Germline assignment: CDR1 SGHRS and CDR2 YFSETQ. V was shortened by 0 bases and J by 6 bases, with 16 bases between the two germline ends. CDR3 DNA: TGCGCCAGCAGCTTGGACGCGACCATCTCCGGCGAGCAGTACTTC. Translated, it gives CASSLDATISGEQYF.

About this clonotype: The junction and the germline gene differ at one end; a read error may be behind it. V gene TRBV11-1 combines with J gene TRBJ2-3; D gene uncertain. The CDR3 loop spans 16 amino acids. Germline-derived CDR1 and CDR2 are SGHAT and FQDESV (reference sequence). The CDR3: CASILTGPSHTDTQYF. The DNA for the CDR3 is TGTGCCAGCATCTTAACCGGGCCATCCCACACAGATACGCAGTATTTT.

The chain carries TRBV10-3 and TRBJ1-1; D not resolved. With 10 bases removed from V and 4 bases from J, the gap between germline ends came to 10 bases. This CDR3 comprises 11 residues. CDR1 is ENHRY, CDR2 SYGVKD, per germline. The CDR3 region has the DNA TGTGCCAGCAACGGGAGCACTGAAGCTTTCTTT. This translates into CASNGSTEAFF.

This rearrangement joins TRBV6-5 to TRBJ1-1; tentatively, D is TRBD1 (6 bases). This CDR3 contains 15 residues. Trimming cost V 0 bases and J 4 bases, with 12 bases left between them. The germline CDR1 and CDR2 sequences are MNHEY and SVGAGI. CDR3 in DNA: TGTGCCAGCAGTTACTCTTGGGGGCTGGGCACTGAAGCTTTCTTT. This encodes CASSYSWGLGTEAFF.

This clonotype was observed a few times. The V gene is TRBV28, the J gene TRBJ1-1; unclear D gene. The germline gives CDR1 MDHEN, CDR2 SYDVKM. The CDR3 is 14 amino acids. V shed 5 bases and J shed 1 base, with 11 bases lying between them. The CDR3 DNA follows: TGTGCCAGCAGTGTTTGGACGGGGAACACTGAAGCTTTCTTT. It codes for CASSVWTGNTEAFF.

This clonotype showed up many times. V is TRBV7-8 and J is TRBJ2-5, with 7 bases matching TRBD1. The CDR3 covers 15 residues. Per germline, CDR1 SGHVS and CDR2 FQNEAQ. Unmatched junction bases numbered 11, after V lost 5 bases and J lost 5 bases. The CDR3 DNA follows: TGTGCCAGCAGCCCTCCCGGGACAGTAAGGGAGACCCAGTACTTC. Protein: CASSPPGTVRETQYF.

This clonotype was observed a few times. Compared with germline, one end of the junction differs, possibly owing to a read error. The chain couples TRBV12-3 or TRBV12-4 to TRBJ2-2, with D unclear. The CDR3 sequence is 14 residues long. The CDR3 reads CASTVEVNTGELFF. CDR3 in DNA: TGTGCCAGCACGGTTGAGGTGAACACTGGGGAGCTGTTTTTT.

CDR3 amino acids: CASSSSGRREQYF. The CDR3 region has the DNA TGTGCCAGCAGTTCGAGCGGGAGGCGCGAGCAGTACTTC. The rearrangement links TRBV27 to TRBJ2-7; TRBD2 matches 9 bases. The CDR3 contains 13 residues. CDR1 MNHEY and CDR2 SMNVEV come from the germline V gene (reference sequence). V lost 4 bases to trimming and J lost 6 bases; unmatched junction nucleotides: 4.

The rearrangement links TRBV7-9 to TRBJ1-2; tentative D call: TRBD1 (6 bases). CDR3 length: 14 residues. CDR1 and CDR2 (germline): SEHNR, FQNEAQ (reference sequence). V dropped 5 bases and J dropped 4 bases, with 14 bases sitting between them. Written as DNA, the CDR3 is TGTGCCAGCAGCACCCACAGGGATGGCTATGGCTACACCTTC. Its translation is CASSTHRDGYGYTF.

The CDR3 spells CASSLQGATMETQYF. The CDR3 bases are TGTGCCAGCAGCCTACAGGGGGCCACCATGGAGACCCAGTACTTC. The chain recombines TRBV7-2 with TRBJ2-5; 9 nucleotides match TRBD1. In germline, CDR1 is SGHTA, CDR2 FQGNSA. This CDR3 is built from 15 residues. Trimming cost V 5 bases and J 5 bases; bases outside gene matches: 9.

J is TRBJ2-7 and V is TRBV2; D is unresolved. Deletions cut 7 bases from V and 1 base from J, with 11 bases between. In germline, CDR1 is SNHLY, CDR2 FYNNEI. The CDR3 sequence is 13 residues long. The CDR3 here is CASTGMDSYEQYF. The CDR3 nucleotides are TGTGCCAGCACTGGGATGGATTCCTACGAGCAGTACTTC.

This clonotype was detected many times. The gene calls are TRBV29-1 and TRBJ1-2, with TRBD1 as a possible D gene (5 bases). V lost 3 bases and J 10 bases, leaving 15 bases between the germline ends. This CDR3 comprises 12 residues. Germline V CDR1 and CDR2: SQVTM, ANQGSEA. CDR3 coding DNA: TGCAGCGTTGACGGGGCCAACCGAGCCTACACCTTC. Amino acids: CSVDGANRAYTF. Full variable domain (missing parts from reference TRBV29-1 and TRBJ1-2): SAVISQKPSRDICQRGTSLTIQCQVDSQVTMMFWYRQQPGQSLTLIATANQGSEATYESGFVIDKFPISRPNLTFSTLTVSNMSPEDSSIYLCSVDGANRAYTFGSGTRLTVV.

The chain is built from TRBV5-8 and TRBJ2-7; 7 positions agree with TRBD1. CDR1 is SGHTS and CDR2 is YDEGEE in the germline V gene. There are 14 residues in the CDR3. V shed 4 bases, J shed 3 bases, and the junction held 7 bases outside the gene matches. CDR3 sequence (DNA): TGTGCCAGCAGCCAGGGACAGAAACTCTACGAGCAGTACTTC. Encoded protein: CASSQGQKLYEQYF.

The chain joins TRBV11-2 to TRBJ2-7; D might be TRBD2 (5 bases). Trimming left V 4 bases short and J 6 bases short, with 22 bases between. CDR3 length equals 16 residues. Looked up from germline, CDR1 is SGHAT and CDR2 is FQNNGV. CDR3 in amino acids: CASSSLAKISVGEQYF. CDR3 sequence (DNA): TGTGCCAGCAGCTCCCTTGCTAAGATTAGCGTCGGCGAGCAGTACTTC.

This clonotype was seen more than once but under ten times. The chain has TRBV24-1 and TRBJ2-2; 7 positions agree with TRBD1. V dropped 11 bases and J dropped 4; count of bases not matched to a gene: 6. Germline assignment: CDR1 KGHDR and CDR2 SFDVKD. The CDR3 spans 13 residues. Here the CDR3 reads CAIRDSPTGELFF. The CDR3 region has the DNA TGTGCCATCAGGGACAGCCCCACCGGGGAGCTGTTTTTT.

The chain uses TRBV6-6 and TRBJ2-2; 15 nucleotides match TRBD2. The V and J ends lost 7 bases and 1 base, in that order; junction bases with no gene match: 4. Germline V CDR1 and CDR2: MNHNY, SVGAGI (reference sequence). This CDR3 spans 17 amino acids. CDR3 bases: TGTGCCAGCAACGGACTAGCGGGAGGGCTGAACACCGGGGAGCTGTTTTTT. Amino acids: CASNGLAGGLNTGELFF.

Concerning this clonotype itself: A read error may be the cause here, since a much bigger clone is one base away. The rearrangement links TRBV29-1 to TRBJ1-1; no clear D gene. The ends were cut back, 6 bases at V and 7 bases at J, with 12 bases in the middle. From germline, CDR1 is SQVTM and CDR2 ANQGSEA. This CDR3 is built from 11 residues. CDR3 coding DNA: TGCAGCGTAACCATCGGGGTTGAAGCTTTCTTT. It translates to CSVTIGVEAFF.

This chain uses TRBV4-1 with TRBJ2-5, with no clear D. The CDR3 has 17 residues. Germline V gene data show CDR1 as MGHRA and CDR2 as YSYEKL. Deletions cut 0 bases from V and 0 bases from J, with 14 bases between. The CDR3 is CASSQDAIRRYQETQYF. For the CDR3, the DNA is TGCGCCAGCAGCCAAGACGCGATTCGCCGGTACCAAGAGACCCAGTACTTC.

Many counts were recorded for this clonotype. V and J are TRBV6-6 and TRBJ1-5; 9 bases line up with TRBD1. Losses at the gene ends were 8 bases for V and 2 bases for J; bases not matched to a gene: 4. The CDR3 is made up of 14 amino acids. Germline V gene sequence: CDR1 MNHNY, CDR2 SVGAGI (reference sequence). CDR3 region: CASHRTGGNQPQHF. The CDR3 region has the DNA TGTGCCAGCCATCGGACAGGGGGCAATCAGCCCCAGCATTTT.

The sample holds a few counts of this clonotype. The chain couples TRBV7-2 to TRBJ1-3, with D tentatively TRBD1 (6 bases). Germline loops: CDR1 SGHTA, CDR2 FQGNSA. The CDR3 length is 17 residues. V was pared by 1 base and J by 2 bases, with 15 bases between. The CDR3 DNA reads TGTGCCAGCAGCTTAGAGGGCCAGGGGCTGACTGGAAACACCATATATTTT. Translating it yields CASSLEGQGLTGNTIYF.

The rearrangement uses TRBV2 and TRBJ2-6, with D perhaps TRBD1 or TRBD2 (7 bases each). The CDR3 contains 16 residues. V lost 8 bases, J lost 2 bases, and 16 bases lay in between. The germline V gene has CDR1 SNHLY and CDR2 FYNNEI. CDR3 nucleotide sequence: TGTGCCAGCGCCCAGGGGGGAGGGCCTGGGGCCAACGTCCTGACTTTC. Encoded protein: CASAQGGGPGANVLTF.

This clonotype was observed a handful of times. This rearrangement joins TRBV6-6 to TRBJ2-2; 7 positions match TRBD2. CDR1 MNHNY and CDR2 SVGAGI come from the germline V gene (reference sequence). V shed 11 bases, J shed 7 bases, and the junction held 13 bases outside the gene matches. The CDR3 has 14 amino acids. CDR3 residues: CAGGGGPRYGELFF. Here the CDR3 DNA reads TGTGCCGGCGGGGGAGGGCCTCGATACGGGGAGCTGTTTTTT.

This clonotype appeared many times. The V and J genes are TRBV6-6 and TRBJ1-3; D remains ambiguous. The germline V and J ends were trimmed by 7 bases and 0 bases, with 7 bases remaining between them. The CDR3 runs to 13 residues. Germline V lookup: CDR1 MNHNY, CDR2 SVGAGI (reference sequence). CDR3 protein: CASTFRSGNTIYF. The CDR3 nucleotides read TGTGCCAGCACATTCCGCTCTGGAAACACCATATATTTT.

This clonotype was detected ten times or more. The chain joins TRBV29-1 to TRBJ1-4; D remains unclear. The germline gives CDR1 SQVTM, CDR2 ANQGSEA. Trimming stripped 6 bases from V and 7 bases from J, with 12 bases between. CDR3 size: 12 residues. The CDR3 nucleotides are TGCAGCGTCCAACTAACGGGTGAAAAACTGTTTTTT. Translating gives CSVQLTGEKLFF.

Note on this clonotype: The CDR3 carries no conserved terminal phenylalanine or tryptophan, so it likely arises from a read error. The DNA is omitted, as the CDR3 cannot be located on it reliably, and the CDR3 follows TCRdb's listing. The chain has TRBV29-1 and TRBJ2-6; the table assigns TRBD2, which was not confirmed against the DNA. The CDR3 is made up of 9 amino acids, end residues included. Germline lookup yields CDR1 SQVTM and CDR2 ANQGSEA. CDR3 loop: CSARGTTDT.

The rearrangement links TRBV9 to TRBJ2-7; TRBD1 matches 7 bases. The CDR3 has 14 residues. The germline V gene encodes CDR1 SGDLS and CDR2 YYNGEE. Germline trimming cut 0 bases from V and 10 bases from J; bases unmatched to any gene: 10. The DNA of the CDR3 is TGTGCCAGCAGCGTAGAGGACAACAGGGGATCCCAGTACTTC. It is translated as CASSVEDNRGSQYF.

This clonotype was found many times. The chain recombines TRBV9 with TRBJ2-7; maybe TRBD2 (5 bases). The CDR3 is 14 amino acids. Trimming pared 0 bases from V and 3 bases from J, leaving 10 bases between. Germline V lookup: CDR1 SGDLS, CDR2 YYNGEE. CDR3 in DNA: TGTGCCAGCAGCGTAGATGGTCGGGACTACGAGCAGTACTTC. This translates into CASSVDGRDYEQYF. The full variable domain, with the rest looked up from reference TRBV9 and TRBJ2-7, is DSGVTQTPKHLITATGQRVTLRCSPRSGDLSVYWYQQSLDQGLQFLIQYYNGEERAKGNILERFSAQQFPDLHSELNLSSLELGDSALYFCASSVDGRDYEQYFGPGTRLTVT.

With regard to this clonotype: One base away lies a much larger clone, so this may be a sequencing read error. The chain combines TRBV12-3 or TRBV12-4 with TRBJ2-7; TRBD2 agrees at 7 bases. The CDR3 spans 13 residues. V lost 5 bases, J lost 7 bases, and 8 bases stayed unmatched. The CDR3 sequence: CASSPGGVREQYF. As DNA, the CDR3 is TGTGCCAGCAGTCCGGGGGGTGTGCGGGAGCAGTACTTC.

The rearrangement joins TRBV29-1 to TRBJ1-2; unclear D gene. Trimming stripped 7 bases from V and 4 bases from J, with 13 bases between. The CDR3 has 12 amino acids. CDR1 is SQVTM and CDR2 is ANQGSEA in the germline V gene. CDR3 residues: CSGRGASYGYTF. Written as DNA, the CDR3 is TGCAGCGGCCGGGGAGCATCCTATGGCTACACCTTC.

This sequence joins TRBV6-5 and TRBJ1-4, with no clear D. This CDR3 comprises 14 residues. The V and J ends lost 11 bases and 5 bases respectively, with 18 bases between them. CDR1 and CDR2 from the germline V gene are MNHEY and SVGAGI. CDR3 residues: CAGLFGSGNEKLFF. DNA for the CDR3: TGTGCCGGGCTGTTTGGGTCTGGGAATGAAAAACTGTTTTTT.